The 32 T cell receptor beta chains given below trace back to one sample, sequenced in a study of regulatory T cells in long-lasting Graves disease. As for time point: newly diagnosed GD, antithyroid drugs for less than 3 months. With RNA extracted from PBMCs as input, the TCR library was made. Arm-PCR of CDR3 regions with iRepertoire HTBI primers generated TCR beta libraries. TCRdb fed the multiplex PCR reads into MiXCR, producing one record per CDR3 protein. The sample has 200,000 to 250,000 distinct CDR3 sequences; roughly a fifth are singletons. This same sample was also part of a study on T cells in Graves' hyperthyroidism and ophthalmopathy.

This specimen consisted of peripheral blood mononuclear cells (PBMCs), obtained at new diagnosis, from a patient treated with antithyroid drugs. The receptors derive from a young woman with Graves disease.

The table lists this clonotype with a few counts. V gene TRBV19 combines with J gene TRBJ2-1, with TRBD2 matching over 8 bases. The CDR3 consists of 18 residues. Germline V gene data show CDR1 as LNHDA and CDR2 as SQIVND (reference sequence). After removal of 4 bases from V and 8 bases from J, the junction contained 19 bases not matched to a gene. CDR3 nucleotide sequence: TGTGCCAGTAGTAGAAGGGCTTTGGGCGGGGGGCCCAGCGATGAGCAGTTCTTC. It yields the protein CASSRRALGGGPSDEQFF.

This clonotype has at least ten counts. J is TRBJ2-3 and V is TRBV11-2, with 9 positions matching TRBD2. Per germline, CDR1 SGHAT and CDR2 FQNNGV. CDR3 size: 15 residues. J gave up 0 bases and V 3 bases, and 1 base lay outside the gene matches. CDR3 in DNA: TGTGCCAGCAGCTTGCGGGGGGGGAGCACAGATACGCAGTATTTT. Protein sequence: CASSLRGGSTDTQYF. Complete variable domain (other parts from reference TRBV11-2 and TRBJ2-3): EAGVAQSPRYKIIEKRQSVAFWCNPISGHATLYWYQQILGQGPKLLIQFQNNGVVDDSQLPKDRFSAERLKGVDSTLKIQPAKLEDSAVYLCASSLRGGSTDTQYFGPGTRLTVL.

This clonotype has only a few counts. The CDR3 DNA sequence: TGTGCCAGCAGCTTTGGTCATGGCCGCGGCACAGATACGCAGTATTTT. Encoded protein: CASSFGHGRGTDTQYF. The chain uses TRBV5-5 and TRBJ2-3, with D hard to call. Trimming left V 2 bases short and J 1 base short, with 14 bases between. CDR3 length: 16 residues. Germline V gene data show CDR1 as SGHKS and CDR2 as YYEKEE (reference sequence).

This clonotype was observed at least ten times. The V gene is TRBV10-3, the J gene TRBJ2-7; no clear D. Between the trimmed V and J ends, which lost 3 bases and 0 bases, there was a span of 3 bases. Germline CDR1 reads ENHRY; CDR2 reads SYGVKD. The CDR3 length is 12 residues. The CDR3 reads CAISDSSYEQYF. The DNA for the CDR3 is TGTGCCATCAGTGACAGCTCCTACGAGCAGTACTTC.

This clonotype was counted at least ten times. The chain couples TRBV24-1 to TRBJ2-3; maybe TRBD2 (5 bases). The V end lost 4 bases, the J end lost 4 bases, and 11 bases lay between the germline ends. Germline V CDR1 and CDR2: KGHDR, SFDVKD. The CDR3 covers 14 residues. Written as DNA, the CDR3 is TGTGCCACCAGTGAACCCGGGCGGGCAGATACGCAGTATTTT. Its translation is CATSEPGRADTQYF.

This clonotype occurred many times. V usage is TRBV28 and J usage is TRBJ1-5; the match to TRBD1 covers 8 bases. The CDR3 is 17 amino acids. With 0 bases clipped from V and 5 bases from J, the junction kept 9 bases outside the gene matches. CDR1 MDHEN and CDR2 SYDVKM come from the germline V gene. The DNA of the CDR3 is TGTGCCAGCAGTTTATGGGCCGCCAGGGGGCTTTATCAGCCCCAGCATTTT. Translating gives CASSLWAARGLYQPQHF. Combining the CDR3 with reference TRBV28 and TRBJ1-5 gives the whole variable domain DVKVTQSSRYLVKRTGEKVFLECVQDMDHENMFWYRQDPGLGLRLIYFSYDVKMKEKGDIPEGYSVSREKKERFSLILESASTNQTSMYLCASSLWAARGLYQPQHFGDGTRLSIL.

This clonotype occurred many times. The chain combines TRBV7-2 with TRBJ1-1; D ambiguous. CDR1 is SGHTA, CDR2 FQGNSA, per germline. The CDR3 totals 14 residues. Trimming pared 1 base from V and 1 base from J, leaving 7 bases between. In nucleotides, the CDR3 is TGTGCCAGCAGCTTAGTCTCAAGGAACACTGAAGCTTTCTTT. It codes for CASSLVSRNTEAFF.

In this sample, this clonotype turned up many times. This chain uses TRBV20-1 with TRBJ2-5, with 8 bases that match TRBD1. The CDR3 has 13 amino acids. Per germline, CDR1 DFQATT and CDR2 SNEGSKA (reference sequence). With V trimmed by 7 bases and J by 5 bases, 9 bases remained unmatched. CDR3 sequence (DNA): TGCAGTGTTGTTCGGACAGGGAGCGAGACCCAGTACTTC. It specifies CSVVRTGSETQYF.

This clonotype was picked up many times. This chain connects TRBV7-8 to TRBJ1-4; tentative D call: TRBD1 (5 bases). With 3 bases removed from V and 7 bases from J, the gap between germline ends came to 12 bases. The CDR3 has 14 residues. CDR1 SGHVS and CDR2 FQNEAQ come from the germline V gene. CDR3 loop: CASSFRAGVEKLFF. CDR3 DNA: TGTGCCAGCAGCTTCCGGGCGGGGGTTGAAAAACTGTTTTTT. The whole variable domain, remainder taken from reference TRBV7-8 and TRBJ1-4, is GAGVSQSPRYKVAKRGQDVALRCDPISGHVSLFWYQQALGQGPEFLTYFQNEAQLDKSGLPSDRFFAERPEGSVSTLKIQRTQQEDSAVYLCASSFRAGVEKLFFGSGTQLSVL.

The chain has TRBV28 and TRBJ1-1, with D hard to call. V gave up 4 bases and J gave up 3 bases, with 12 bases separating them. Germline V gene sequence: CDR1 MDHEN, CDR2 SYDVKM. CDR3 length: 14 residues. The CDR3 is CASSYGPRHTEAFF. Here the CDR3 DNA reads TGTGCCAGCAGTTATGGGCCCCGGCACACTGAAGCTTTCTTT. Together with reference TRBV28 and TRBJ1-1, the CDR3 gives the full variable domain: DVKVTQSSRYLVKRTGEKVFLECVQDMDHENMFWYRQDPGLGLRLIYFSYDVKMKEKGDIPEGYSVSREKKERFSLILESASTNQTSMYLCASSYGPRHTEAFFGQGTRLTVV.

This clonotype was seen repeatedly, ten times or more. In this CDR3 the conserved last residue, phenylalanine or tryptophan, is missing, so a read error is likely. The chain links TRBV2 to TRBJ2-1; D might be TRBD1 or TRBD2, each matching 6 bases. The CDR3 extends over 16 amino acids. Trimming stripped 4 bases from V and 3 bases from J, with 16 bases between. From germline, CDR1 is SNHLY and CDR2 FYNNEI. CDR3 DNA: TGTGCCAGCAGTGTCCGGGGGACACCGAGCTACAATGAGCAGTTCTCC. Translated: CASSVRGTPSYNEQFS.

This clonotype was observed at least ten times. Mismatch with germline at one junction end may stem from a read error. This chain connects TRBV2 to TRBJ2-3; no firm D call. This CDR3 region has 10 residues. Germline-derived CDR1 and CDR2 are SNHLY and FYNNEI. In DNA form, the CDR3 reads TGTGCCAGCAGGGAAGATACGCAGTATTTT. This encodes CASREDTQYF.

This clonotype was picked up many times. The V and J genes are TRBV28 and TRBJ1-4; TRBD1 agrees at 8 bases. Trimming cost V 6 bases and J 8 bases; bases outside gene matches: 17. CDR3 size: 17 residues. CDR1 MDHEN and CDR2 SYDVKM come from the germline V gene. CDR3 residues: CASRHYRGGSGREKLFF. The CDR3 nucleotides read TGTGCCAGCAGACATTACAGGGGGGGCTCCGGTCGGGAAAAACTGTTTTTT.

This clonotype was seen at least ten times. The chain couples TRBV30 to TRBJ1-2, with 9 bases matching TRBD1. Looked up from germline, CDR1 is GTSNPN and CDR2 is SVGIG (reference sequence). This CDR3 has 16 residues. J lost 5 bases, V lost 0 bases, and 10 bases had no gene match. The CDR3 protein is CAWSVRSSGTGYGYTF. The CDR3 DNA is TGTGCCTGGAGTGTACGCTCCTCAGGGACAGGGTATGGCTACACCTTC.

The rearrangement joins TRBV11-1 to TRBJ2-7; D gene unclear. Trimming took 1 base from V and 3 from J, leaving 10 bases between them. The CDR3 extends over 14 amino acids. CDR1 and CDR2 from the germline V gene are SGHAT and FQDESV (reference sequence). The CDR3 reads CASSLDSAIYEQYF. The CDR3 DNA reads TGTGCCAGCAGCTTAGATTCAGCAATCTACGAGCAGTACTTC.

Concerning this clonotype itself: This likely traces to a read error, being one base from a far larger clone. This chain uses TRBV28 with TRBJ2-7; a weak D match, TRBD2 (7 bases). Trimming cost V 5 bases and J 7 bases, with 18 bases left between them. The germline CDR1 and CDR2 sequences are MDHEN and SYDVKM. There are 14 residues in the CDR3. The CDR3 coding sequence is TGTGCCAGCAGTGCGACTGGGGAGGGGGATGAGCAGTACTTC. Encoded protein: CASSATGEGDEQYF. The full variable domain, in which reference TRBV28 and TRBJ2-7 provide the parts outside the CDR3, is DVKVTQSSRYLVKRTGEKVFLECVQDMDHENMFWYRQDPGLGLRLIYFSYDVKMKEKGDIPEGYSVSREKKERFSLILESASTNQTSMYLCASSATGEGDEQYFGPGTRLTVT.

This clonotype was seen many times. The chain couples TRBV20-1 to TRBJ2-3, with a weak D call TRBD2 (6 bases). Germline V gene sequence: CDR1 DFQATT, CDR2 SNEGSKA (reference sequence). This CDR3 has 13 residues. V lost 6 bases and J 5 bases, leaving 15 bases between the germline ends. CDR3 nucleotides: TGCAGTGCCTATGGCGGGATCGGAGATACGCAGTATTTT. Its translation is CSAYGGIGDTQYF.

This clonotype was seen just once. This chain uses TRBV11-1 with TRBJ1-1; TRBD1 agrees at 9 bases. The CDR3 runs to 16 residues. Germline V CDR1 and CDR2: SGHAT, FQDESV (reference sequence). The trim removed 5 bases at V and 6 bases at J, leaving 13 bases unmatched. In nucleotides, the CDR3 is TGTGCCAGCAGCCGAGGGTCGGACAGGGGAGTTCCTGAAGCTTTCTTT. Protein product: CASSRGSDRGVPEAFF.

This clonotype was found many times. The rearrangement uses TRBV2 and TRBJ2-3, with no clear D. CDR1 is SNHLY, CDR2 FYNNEI, per germline. Trimming cost V 7 bases and J 0 bases, with 8 bases left between them. The CDR3 has 13 residues. CDR3 amino acids: CASNPTSTDTQYF. The CDR3 bases are TGTGCCAGCAATCCGACTAGCACAGATACGCAGTATTTT.

The rearrangement joins TRBV2 to TRBJ2-3; 10 bases are a match to TRBD2. This CDR3 spans 17 amino acids. Germline lookup yields CDR1 SNHLY and CDR2 FYNNEI. Trimming cost V 2 bases and J 3 bases; bases outside gene matches: 8. CDR3 sequence: CASSEPDSGGTTDTQYF. For the CDR3, the DNA is TGTGCCAGCAGTGAACCCGATAGCGGGGGGACTACAGATACGCAGTATTTT.

In regard to this clonotype: A far larger clone is one base from this, pointing to a likely read error. J is TRBJ1-1 and V is TRBV5-6; the match to TRBD1 covers 7 bases. V lost 6 bases, J lost 4 bases, and 6 bases stayed unmatched. Per the germline V gene, CDR1 is SGHDT and CDR2 is YYEEEE. The length of the CDR3 is 13 residues. The CDR3 coding sequence is TGTGCCAGCACCCTAACAGGGGTCACTGAAGCTTTCTTT. Its translation is CASTLTGVTEAFF.

This clonotype was recorded at least ten times. The CDR3 sequence is CASSFRGNTDTQYF. CDR3 in DNA: TGTGCCAGCAGCTTCCGGGGGAACACAGATACGCAGTATTTT. This rearrangement joins TRBV7-2 to TRBJ2-3; a possible D gene is TRBD2 (6 bases). CDR3 length: 14 residues. Trimming shortened V by 3 bases and J by 2 bases, and 9 bases separated the two germline ends. The germline V gene has CDR1 SGHTA and CDR2 FQGNSA.

This clonotype has at least ten counts. This chain uses TRBV6-1 with TRBJ2-7, with D maybe TRBD1 (5 bases). V was shortened by 7 bases and J by 2 bases, with 15 bases between the two germline ends. The CDR3 covers 14 residues. The germline gives CDR1 MNHNS, CDR2 SASEGT. The CDR3 sequence: CASIPFDSPYEQYF. The CDR3 DNA is TGTGCCAGCATCCCCTTCGACAGTCCCTACGAGCAGTACTTC.

This clonotype was picked up many times. V is TRBV6-1 and J is TRBJ1-5; TRBD1 agrees at 8 bases. The J segment lost 1 base and the V segment lost 7 bases, leaving 12 bases of the junction unmatched. This CDR3 has 17 residues. Germline values: CDR1 MNHNS, CDR2 SASEGT. DNA of the CDR3: TGTGCCAGCACCTCCTCCCAGGGGGCGGGAAGCAATCAGCCCCAGCATTTT. It is translated as CASTSSQGAGSNQPQHF.

The chain uses TRBV20-1 and TRBJ1-6; a weak D match, TRBD1 (6 bases). Germline V gene sequence: CDR1 DFQATT, CDR2 SNEGSKA (reference sequence). The CDR3 contains 16 residues. The germline V and J ends were trimmed by 3 bases and 5 bases, with 17 bases remaining between them. The DNA of the CDR3 is TGCAGTGCTAGTAGTCTGTTGGACAGAGATAATTCACCCCTCCACTTT. Residues: CSASSLLDRDNSPLHF.

This clonotype was counted ten times or more. J is TRBJ1-1 and V is TRBV6-1; a possible D gene is TRBD1 (5 bases). The CDR3 runs to 13 residues. Deletions cut 3 bases from V and 4 bases from J, with 9 bases between. CDR1 MNHNS and CDR2 SASEGT come from the germline V gene. CDR3 region: CASSDREGTEAFF. CDR3 DNA sequence: TGTGCCAGCAGTGACAGGGAGGGCACTGAAGCTTTCTTT.

As regards this clonotype: With only one base between it and a far larger clone, this is likely a read error. The chain employs TRBV11-3 and TRBJ2-7, with a possible D match to TRBD1 (6 bases). Per the germline V gene, CDR1 is SGHNT and CDR2 is YENEEA. CDR3 length: 17 residues. The CDR3 loop is CASSSPRDTLRAYERYF. CDR3 nucleotide sequence: TGTGCCAGCAGCTCCCCCAGGGACACATTAAGAGCCTACGAGCGGTACTTC.

Ten or more counts support this clonotype. This chain links TRBV5-1 with TRBJ2-5; D uncertain. The CDR3 runs to 14 residues. V was clipped by 2 bases and J by 5 bases, with 13 bases between them. Germline V gene sequence: CDR1 SGHRS, CDR2 YFSETQ. The CDR3 nucleotides read TGCGCCAGCAGCTTCGAAAGGGATGAGGAGACCCAGTACTTC. This encodes CASSFERDEETQYF. Using reference TRBV5-1 and TRBJ2-5 for the parts outside the CDR3, the full variable domain is KAGVTQTPRYLIKTRGQQVTLSCSPISGHRSVSWYQQTPGQGLQFLFEYFSETQRNKGNFPGRFSGRQFSNSRSEMNVSTLELGDSALYLCASSFERDEETQYFGPGTRLLVL.

This clonotype has ten or more counts. The chain recombines TRBV11-3 with TRBJ1-1; maybe TRBD1 (5 bases). CDR3 length: 17 amino acids. Per the germline V gene, CDR1 is SGHNT and CDR2 is YENEEA. Trimming took off 0 bases at V and 1 base at J, with 15 bases between the two ends. CDR3 DNA sequence: TGTGCCAGCAGCTTAGAAGGGGTCGTCAGACCGAACACTGAAGCTTTCTTT. The encoded protein is CASSLEGVVRPNTEAFF.

The chain carries TRBV20-1 and TRBJ2-3, with 8 bases matching TRBD2. V gave up 5 bases and J gave up 4 bases; unmatched junction bases: 11. There are 15 residues in the CDR3. Looked up from germline, CDR1 is DFQATT and CDR2 is SNEGSKA (reference sequence). CDR3 residues: CSAAISGIKADTQYF. For the CDR3, the DNA is TGCAGTGCTGCCATTAGCGGGATAAAAGCAGATACGCAGTATTTT.

This clonotype was picked up many times. The chain recombines TRBV7-9 with TRBJ2-1; 10 bases line up with TRBD1. The CDR3 has 14 amino acids. Germline CDR1 reads SEHNR; CDR2 reads FQNEAQ (reference sequence). V lost 4 bases and J lost 10; bases outside the gene matches: 7. For the CDR3, the DNA is TGTGCCAGCAGCTATAGGACAGGGGGAATGGAGCAGTTCTTC. As protein: CASSYRTGGMEQFF.

This clonotype showed up many times. The V gene is TRBV18, the J gene TRBJ1-4; D call uncertain. The CDR3 has 15 residues. Trimming removed 3 bases from V and 7 bases from J, with 15 bases in between. Germline CDR1 and CDR2: KGHSH and LQKENI. CDR3 in amino acids: CASSPLPLGGEKLFF. CDR3 nucleotides: TGTGCCAGCTCACCTCTCCCCCTGGGAGGTGAAAAACTGTTTTTT.